The T cell receptor (beta chain) described here comes from a study of OX40 agonist ivuxolimab in advanced cancers. TCRdb's copy holds only in-frame clones and misses some; the assay was immunoSEQ multiplex PCR. The sample holds about 64,000 clones, about 90% seen once. CDR3 length: 13 amino acids. V was pared by 4 bases and J by 3 bases, with 9 bases between. Germline CDR1 is SQVTM and CDR2 is ANQGSEA. The V gene is TRBV29-1, the J gene TRBJ2-2; D gene ambiguous. The source of this sequence is an adult with an advanced solid tumor such as melanoma, head and neck, liver or kidney cancer. Material: CD4+ or CD8+ T cells sorted from blood, obtained in a trial of the OX40 agonist ivuxolimab. In DNA, the CDR3 is TGCAGCGTTGCCAGGACGGACACCGGGGAGCTGTTTTTT. It yields the protein CSVARTDTGELFF.